Detailed here is one T cell receptor beta chain. Its antigen is not identified. Here immunoSEQ multiplex PCR was the method, and the copy in TCRdb shows in-frame clones only, minus some. The repertoire holds around 66,000 clones, with 80% to 90% as singletons. Exposure to brentuximab vedotin varied, and each patient had relapsed following autologous stem cell transplantation. This record comes from a study of PD-1 blockade in classical Hodgkin lymphoma. Regarding the study as a whole: By C4D1, diversity of CD4+ TCRs had risen significantly, whereas that of CD8+ TCRs had not.

Trimming at V came to 1 base and at J to 4 bases, leaving 7 bases not matched to a gene. Germline CDR1 is MGHRA and CDR2 is YSYEKL. The CDR3 spans 16 residues. Sequenced material: peripheral blood mononuclear cells (PBMCs), taken at baseline. The clonotype comes from a human donor with classical Hodgkin lymphoma. The rearrangement uses TRBV4-1 and TRBJ2-7; 10 positions match TRBD1. In DNA form, the CDR3 reads TGCGCCAGCAGCCAAGGACCGACAGGGGGCCAATACGAGCAGTACTTC. This translates into CASSQGPTGGQYEQYF.